This T cell receptor beta chain comes out of a study of blood T cell repertoires in COVID-19 (dated by TCRdb to the early 2020s). At the level of the whole study: Samples from collaborators originated in the United States, Italy and Spain and spanned both the acute and convalescent phases of COVID-19. The material from the prospective study consisted of cDNA or gDNA derived from T cells, B-cell-depleted T cells, or PBMCs. Deeply sampled blood TCRbeta repertoires from subjects exposed to, actively infected with, or recovered from COVID-19 were included in the dataset. A freely available public database, intended as a resource for researchers studying the immune response to SARS-CoV-2, is where the repertoires were released. Samples came from the ongoing ImmuneRACE study (first 160 participants) plus 1,254 subjects from 6 global collaborators. The sample metadata nearly always contained a de-identified subject ID, COVID-19 status, age in years and sex. Where available, HLA class I and class II types were taken from metadata supplied by the sample provider and were not determined by assay-based typing. Points the paper makes about the study in general: The amount of clinical and demographic metadata varied by source and participant and was provided uncurated.

TCRbeta CDR3 regions were amplified from genomic DNA by means of the immunoSEQ Assay, a bias-controlled multiplex PCR. The paper's processing steps were these. Nucleated cell counts per sample were estimated from amplification of reference gene primers within the assay. To quantify the absolute abundance of each unique TCRbeta CDR3 rearrangement, sequence reads were collapsed and filtered. Productive Simpson clonality was computed per sample as the square root of Simpson's diversity index over productive rearrangements. As stored in TCRdb, this immuneACCESS dataset retains in-frame rearrangements with V and J assigned. A fraction of the clones does not appear; measured against another copy, unresolved V genes explain less than half of the discrepancy, and the remainder lacks a known reason. D and trimming were read from the DNA, whereas the V and J calls and clone size are those reported in that table. Across this sample there are a few hundred thousand clones, with about 88% seen only once. The top ten clones comprise roughly 1% of the sample.

For this clone: Its antigen specificity is not known. Qualities for individual bases were not recorded, and no much larger clone is one base off.

In the prospective study, participants were about 18 to 90 years old, resided in under 30 geographic areas of the United States, and were enrolled through a virtual design. Cohort assignment in the prospective study relied on participant-reported clinical history from a screening survey and a study questionnaire. Recovered participants in ImmuneRACE Cohort 3 were defined as having two consecutive negative NP/OP PCR tests, clearance from a healthcare professional, or resolution of symptoms. Each participant in the prospective study had whole blood, serum and a nasopharyngeal or oropharyngeal swab collected by mobile phlebotomists. Participants in the prospective study had the option to provide additional blood draws and questionnaires over an approximately 2-month period. Before DNA extraction, prospective study blood samples were shipped either frozen or at room temperature. The sequence was obtained from a woman aged 25 to 39 who had recovered from COVID-19. Sequenced: PBMCs or T cells enriched from blood (not recorded which).

The CDR3 protein: CATSDEGLPYQETQYF. The sequence in DNA is TGTGCCACCAGTGATGAGGGACTACCGTACCAAGAGACCCAGTACTTC. The sequence joins TRBV24-1 to TRBJ2-5, and 7 junctional nucleotides match TRBD2. From the cysteine through the phenylalanine, the CDR3 covers 16 amino acids. Kept here is only the CDR3 DNA, which spans 48 bases and is read in frame from base 1. Via the germline V gene, CDR1 is KGHDR and CDR2 SFDVKD. Compared with germline, V lacks 3 bases and J lacks 0 bases; bases without a gene match: 6.